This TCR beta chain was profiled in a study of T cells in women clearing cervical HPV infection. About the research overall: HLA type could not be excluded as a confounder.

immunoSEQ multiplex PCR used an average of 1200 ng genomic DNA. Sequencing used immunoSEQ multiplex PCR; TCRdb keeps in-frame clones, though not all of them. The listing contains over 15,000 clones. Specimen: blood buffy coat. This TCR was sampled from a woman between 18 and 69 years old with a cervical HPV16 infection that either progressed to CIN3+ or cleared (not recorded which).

The covered CDR3 bases are TGTGCCAGCAGCCAGACCTTCACCCCTAGCGGGGGACAAGAGACC. It codes for CASSQTFTPSGGQET. The CDR3 as a whole reads CASSQTFTPSGGQETQYF. The genes are TRBV4-2 and TRBJ2-5, with 10 bases lining up with TRBD2. The CDR3 goes on 3 residues after the read ends, and that part is filled in from the germline J gene. The CDR3 runs 18 residues. The germline CDR1 and CDR2 sequences are LGHNA and YNFKEQ. The junction had 12 bases not matched to a gene; V was cut back by 3 bases and J by 2 bases.